Below are 8 T cell receptor beta chains sequenced from a single sample in a study of blood T cells in healthy people across ages. The second PCR ran roughly 6 to 11 cycles with a sample-barcoded 5' primer and J-beta primers. Using its own MiXCR run on the 5' RACE reads, TCRdb lists one record per CDR3 protein. Of about 800,000 distinct CDR3 sequences listed, approximately 25% are singletons. This sample was also put to use in a study of T cells of mothers and their children.

The specimen was blood. Receptors were obtained from a boy between 10 and 17 years old in good health.

The chain is built from TRBV20-1 and TRBJ2-7; D unresolved. V lost 0 bases and J lost 3, with 9 bases in between. The CDR3 length is 13 residues. CDR1 and CDR2 (germline): DFQATT, SNEGSKA (reference sequence). The CDR3 spells CSARDTGRYEQYF. The CDR3 DNA reads TGCAGTGCTAGAGATACGGGCCGCTACGAGCAGTACTTC.

This clonotype was recorded many times. The chain links TRBV5-1 to TRBJ1-1, with D possibly matching TRBD1 (5 bases). The CDR3 spans 13 residues. Looked up from germline, CDR1 is SGHRS and CDR2 is YFSETQ. V was shortened by 4 bases and J by 2 bases, with 9 bases between the two germline ends. The CDR3 coding sequence is TGCGCCAGCAGCGCGACAGCTAACACTGAAGCTTTCTTT. Translating it yields CASSATANTEAFF.

The chain is built from TRBV14 and TRBJ2-5; no reliable D call. Germline V gives CDR1 SGHDN, CDR2 FVKESK. The CDR3 is made up of 15 amino acids. Trimming shortened V by 0 bases and J by 5 bases, and 13 bases separated the two germline ends. The CDR3 DNA is TGTGCCAGCAGCCAAGATACACTTTCGTGGGAGACCCAGTACTTC. Amino acid sequence: CASSQDTLSWETQYF.

The gene calls are TRBV7-9 and TRBJ2-5, with 7 bases aligning to TRBD1. The CDR3 extends over 15 amino acids. J gave up 5 bases and V 5 bases, and 11 bases lay outside the gene matches. The V gene's germline CDR1 is SEHNR and CDR2 FQNEAQ (reference sequence). The CDR3 sequence is CASSPQTGFEETQYF. In DNA form, the CDR3 reads TGTGCCAGCAGCCCGCAGACAGGGTTTGAGGAGACCCAGTACTTC.

In this sample, this clonotype turned up a few times. The rearrangement links TRBV10-3 to TRBJ2-5; 11 nucleotides line up with TRBD1. The assigned J gene may be wrong: the sequence end matches TRBJ2-1 better. The germline CDR1 and CDR2 sequences are ENHRY and SYGVKD. The CDR3 extends over 15 amino acids. DNA of the CDR3: TGTGCCACCAGAGCTCCGGGACAGGGGGAAAATGAGCAGTTCTTC. It translates to CATRAPGQGENEQFF.

This clonotype was seen a handful of times. The chain employs TRBV18 and TRBJ2-5; TRBD2 is a possible D gene (6 bases). The last part of the DNA fits TRBJ2-7 better; the J call may be wrong. CDR3 size: 14 residues. Per the germline V gene, CDR1 is KGHSH and CDR2 is LQKENI. CDR3 protein: CASSPPLRGYEQYF. The CDR3 bases are TGTGCCAGCTCACCACCCTTGCGGGGCTACGAGCAGTACTTC.

Comments on this clonotype: Relative to the germline gene, one junction end is altered; a read error may explain this. The rearrangement uses TRBV20-1 and TRBJ2-6; D gene uncertain. The CDR3 spans 13 residues. Germline V gene data show CDR1 as DFQATT and CDR2 as SNEGSKA (reference sequence). CDR3 protein: CSAEIAGANVLTF. The CDR3 nucleotides are TGTAGTGCCGAAATAGCTGGGGCCAACGTCCTGACTTTC.

This clonotype came up once. The rearrangement links TRBV6-1 to TRBJ2-7; D could derive from TRBD1 or TRBD2 (5 bases each). The ends were cut back, 7 bases at V and 5 bases at J, with 18 bases in the middle. Looked up from germline, CDR1 is MNHNS and CDR2 is SASEGT. This CDR3 is built from 14 residues. CDR3 DNA sequence: TGTGCCAGCAACCGTCGGCAGGGTAGCGACGAGCAGTACTTC. It codes for CASNRRQGSDEQYF.